A single sample gave rise to the 5 T cell receptor beta chains below, sequenced in a study of cytotoxic CD8 clonotypes in ibrutinib-treated CLL. Profiled with immunoSEQ multiplex PCR; TCRdb holds only in-frame clones, not every one. The profile shows a few hundred thousand clones, 70% to 80% of them singletons. This sample comprised PBMCs, obtained before ibrutinib treatment. These receptors originate from a human donor with chronic lymphocytic leukemia.

The table lists this clone with a count of one. The chain joins TRBV2 to TRBJ2-5; a possible D gene is TRBD2 (6 bases). This CDR3 comprises 15 residues. The V end lost 5 bases, the J end lost 1 base, and 14 bases lay between the germline ends. CDR1 is SNHLY, CDR2 FYNNEI, per germline. In DNA form, the CDR3 reads TGTGCCAGCAGTTCCAGGGTGGGGGGCCAAGAGACCCAGTACTTC. Its translation: CASSSRVGGQETQYF.

This clone was seen once. The chain links TRBV5-6 to TRBJ1-4; D is uncertain. Germline V gene sequence: CDR1 SGHDT, CDR2 YYEEEE. The CDR3 is 14 amino acids. V gave up 1 base and J gave up 10 bases, with 14 bases separating them. DNA of the CDR3: TGTGCCAGCAGCTTGAATAGGCTGTCGGGAAAACTGTTTTTT. This codes for CASSLNRLSGKLFF.

V is TRBV7-8 and J is TRBJ2-7, with TRBD2 identical over 10 bases. The J segment lost 3 bases and the V segment lost 1 base, leaving 12 bases of the junction unmatched. Germline assignment: CDR1 SGHVS and CDR2 FQNEAQ. This CDR3 region has 18 residues. CDR3 protein: CASSLGASGRTLVYEQYF. Here the CDR3 DNA reads TGTGCCAGCAGCTTAGGGGCTAGCGGGAGAACTCTGGTCTACGAGCAGTACTTC.

The chain recombines TRBV7-2 with TRBJ1-5, with 8 bases matching TRBD1. V dropped 5 bases and J dropped 4; count of bases not matched to a gene: 10. The CDR3 consists of 16 residues. CDR1 is SGHTA, CDR2 FQGNSA, per germline. DNA for the CDR3: TGTGCCAGCAGCCCTACCGGGACAGGCTTTAATCAGCCCCAGCATTTT. This codes for CASSPTGTGFNQPQHF.

The chain employs TRBV27 and TRBJ2-2, with 15 bases fitting TRBD2. V was pared by 7 bases and J by 7 bases, with 10 bases of the junction left unmatched. The CDR3 loop spans 17 amino acids. Per the germline V gene, CDR1 is MNHEY and CDR2 is SMNVEV (reference sequence). The DNA of the CDR3 is TGTGCCAGCACCCAGGGACTAGCGGGAGGCCCGTACGGGGAGCTGTTTTTT. Its protein is CASTQGLAGGPYGELFF.